This record covers a single TCR beta chain. Treatment given: 19 received Ad26.COV2.S at low or high dose, single or two shots; several received placebo; per-sample allocation not given. Day 63 after the first injection of vaccine or placebo was the sampling time. Sequenced by immunoSEQ multiplex PCR; TCRdb stores in-frame clones only, minus some. The sample carries 300,000 to 350,000 clones, less than 90% recorded once. The source of the sample is a study of Ad26.COV2.S vaccination and SARS-CoV-2 variants. Germline V CDR1 and CDR2: SGHDN, FVKESK. The V and J ends lost 3 bases and 2 bases respectively, with 13 bases between them. This CDR3 region has 15 residues.

The chain combines TRBV14 with TRBJ2-5; D is perhaps TRBD2 (5 bases). The TCR was taken from a person between 18 and 65 years old who received the Ad26.COV2.S COVID-19 vaccine or a placebo. The starting material was peripheral blood, obtained in a trial of Ad26.COV2.S vaccine versus placebo. The CDR3 region has the DNA TGTGCCAGCAGCCATTTCGGACTTACTCAAGAGACCCAGTACTTC. It encodes CASSHFGLTQETQYF.